Below are 15 T cell receptor beta chains sequenced from a single sample in a study of T cell repertoires in cytomegalovirus infection. TCRdb itself ran the reads through MiXCR, one entry per CDR3 protein. This sample yields just under 500,000 distinct CDR3 sequences, of which roughly a third are seen a single time; roughly 15% belongs to the top ten. These receptors are not linked to any known antigen. This specimen was cultured PBMCs, taken from culture after CMV antigen stimulation. The receptors stem from a human donor in good health (CMV status not recorded). Some clones in this sample may be carry-over from other donors' samples.

This rearrangement joins TRBV12-3 or TRBV12-4 to TRBJ2-7; 8 positions match TRBD1. The V gene end was trimmed by 5 bases and the J gene end by 3 bases; junction bases not matched to a gene: 9. This CDR3 region has 15 residues. The CDR3 DNA is TGTGCCAGCAGTGCCCGGGGGACAGGAGACTACGAGCAGTACTTC. It specifies CASSARGTGDYEQYF.

In DNA, the CDR3 is TGCAGTGCTAGAGGAGGTGGACCGCAGCCCCAGCATTTT. Translated, it gives CSARGGGPQPQHF. The chain has TRBV20-1 and TRBJ1-5; no clear D. Trimming removed 1 base from V and 7 bases from J, with 11 bases in between. CDR3 size: 13 residues. Germline assignment: CDR1 DFQATT and CDR2 SNEGSKA (reference sequence).

The sample holds many counts of this clonotype. The chain is built from TRBV6-2 or TRBV6-3 and TRBJ2-7, with 8 bases identical to TRBD2. V lost 7 bases to trimming and J lost 3 bases; unmatched junction nucleotides: 5. The CDR3 consists of 13 residues. The germline gives CDR1 MNHEY, CDR2 SVGEGT. The CDR3 loop is CASKASGRYEQYF. The CDR3 DNA is TGTGCCAGCAAAGCTAGCGGGCGCTACGAGCAGTACTTC.

In this sample, this clonotype turned up a few times. V gene TRBV6-2 or TRBV6-3 combines with J gene TRBJ2-1; 7 nucleotides agree with TRBD2. The CDR3 has 16 residues. Germline V gives CDR1 MNHEY, CDR2 SVGEGT. J gave up 0 bases and V 2 bases, and 4 bases lay outside the gene matches. CDR3 in amino acids: CASSYAPSGSYNEQFF. CDR3 bases: TGTGCCAGCAGTTACGCCCCTAGCGGCTCCTACAATGAGCAGTTCTTC.

The chain employs TRBV6-2 or TRBV6-3 and TRBJ2-1; 7 bases are a match to TRBD2. The CDR3 has 18 amino acids. The germline V gene encodes CDR1 MNHEY and CDR2 SVGEGT. The ends lost 0 bases at V and 0 bases at J; junction bases unmatched: 8. In DNA, the CDR3 is TGTGCCAGCAGTTACTCGATCTTGGGCGGGAGCTCCTACAATGAGCAGTTCTTC. This codes for CASSYSILGGSSYNEQFF.

The CDR3 reads CASSLGSTYEQYF. In DNA form, the CDR3 reads TGTGCCAGCAGCTTAGGATCCACCTACGAGCAGTACTTC. The chain carries TRBV7-9 and TRBJ2-7; D remains ambiguous. Germline CDR1 and CDR2: SEHNR and FQNEAQ (reference sequence). The CDR3 is 13 amino acids. V was cut by 1 base and J by 2 bases, with 6 bases left in between.

This rearrangement joins TRBV20-1 to TRBJ2-1; perhaps TRBD2 as D (6 bases). Trimming left V 5 bases short and J 7 bases short, with 24 bases between. The CDR3 totals 16 residues. Germline V gene data show CDR1 as DFQATT and CDR2 as SNEGSKA (reference sequence). CDR3 sequence (DNA): TGCAGTGCTGCCGAGGCGGGATATCGAGGTGATAATGAGCAGTTCTTC. Residues: CSAAEAGYRGDNEQFF.

There are a few counts of this clonotype. The chain recombines TRBV4-3 with TRBJ2-1; 9 bases are a match to TRBD2. Germline V lookup: CDR1 LGHNA, CDR2 YSLEER. This CDR3 contains 15 residues. The trim removed 1 base at V and 9 bases at J, leaving 7 bases unmatched. DNA of the CDR3: TGCGCCAGCAGCCAAGGACTAGCGGTCCGGGGTGAGCAGTTCTTC. It translates to CASSQGLAVRGEQFF.

The chain employs TRBV5-1 and TRBJ2-3; 8 bases map to TRBD2. V lost 5 bases and J lost 9; bases outside the gene matches: 8. CDR3 length equals 13 residues. Germline CDR1 is SGHRS and CDR2 is YFSETQ. CDR3 amino acids: CASRSGSTETQYF. Written as DNA, the CDR3 is TGCGCCAGCAGGAGCGGGAGCACTGAGACGCAGTATTTT.

V is TRBV12-3 or TRBV12-4 and J is TRBJ2-5, with 10 bases that match TRBD1. The CDR3 has 14 residues. V dropped 6 bases and J dropped 2; count of bases not matched to a gene: 3. The CDR3 loop reads CASRADRGQETQYF. The CDR3 DNA is TGTGCCAGCAGGGCGGACAGGGGGCAAGAGACCCAGTACTTC.

This clonotype occurred a few times. The chain has TRBV20-1 and TRBJ1-5; TRBD1 matches at 8 bases. Germline V gives CDR1 DFQATT, CDR2 SNEGSKA (reference sequence). V gave up 6 bases and J gave up 5 bases; unmatched junction bases: 9. The CDR3 spans 14 residues. CDR3 sequence: CSALDRDPHQPQHF. DNA of the CDR3: TGCAGTGCCTTGGACAGGGATCCCCATCAGCCCCAGCATTTT.

This clonotype was observed a handful of times. The chain recombines TRBV13 with TRBJ2-1; D is possibly TRBD1 (6 bases). CDR3 length: 15 residues. The germline CDR1 and CDR2 sequences are PRHDT and FYEKMQ (reference sequence). V lost 1 base and J 8 bases, leaving 15 bases between the germline ends. The CDR3 loop reads CASSLEGDQAYEQFF. In nucleotides, the CDR3 is TGTGCCAGCAGCTTAGAGGGGGATCAGGCCTATGAGCAGTTCTTC.

On this clonotype itself: Lacking the conserved final phenylalanine or tryptophan, this CDR3 likely reflects a read error. This rearrangement joins TRBV7-2 to TRBJ1-4; D ambiguous. The CDR3 is 14 amino acids. V was shortened by 2 bases and J by 7 bases, with 11 bases between the two germline ends. The germline gives CDR1 SGHTA, CDR2 FQGNSA. The CDR3 sequence: CASSLSEGAEKLFS. The CDR3 DNA is TGTGCCAGCAGCTTATCGGAAGGTGCTGAAAAACTGTTTTCT.

The J gene is TRBJ1-4, the V gene TRBV6-6; D ambiguous. The V and J ends lost 0 bases and 8 bases respectively, with 10 bases between them. The CDR3 is 14 amino acids. The germline V gene has CDR1 MNHNY and CDR2 SVGAGI (reference sequence). CDR3 sequence reads: CASSYSEIGEKLFF. The CDR3 bases are TGTGCCAGCAGTTACTCGGAGATAGGGGAAAAACTGTTTTTT.

The chain has TRBV19 and TRBJ2-1, with D possibly matching TRBD1 (5 bases). Germline V gene lookup returns CDR1 LNHDA and CDR2 SQIVND (reference sequence). Trimming removed 2 bases at V and 7 bases at J, with 12 bases between. This CDR3 is 14 amino acids long. CDR3 loop: CASSINKGWNEQFF. In nucleotides, the CDR3 is TGTGCCAGTAGTATAAACAAGGGGTGGAATGAGCAGTTCTTC.